This T cell receptor beta chain is drawn from a study of beta chain features in type 1 diabetes. Study-wide results and limits: Shorter TCRB CDR3s, moderately but significantly so, marked every one of the four CD4+ subsets in Type 1 diabetes patients.

For this clone: Its specificity is not known.

TCRB transcripts that were expressed got sequenced, as all of the isolated RNA had been reverse transcribed. This table comes from immunoSEQ multiplex PCR, and its TCRdb copy is limited to in-frame clones, with some not included. There are about 400,000 clones in the sample; over 10% occur only once, and 0.008% to 0.011% lies in the top ten. The specimen was naive CD4+ T cells from blood. The source of this sequence is a woman in her late teens or twenties with type 1 diabetes.

DNA of the CDR3: TGTGCCAGCGGTCGAGAGGCTGGCAATCAGCCCCAGCATTTT. This gives the protein CASGREAGNQPQHF. J is TRBJ1-5 and V is TRBV2, with D unclear. The germline gives CDR1 SNHLY, CDR2 FYNNEI. The CDR3 is 14 residues long. Trimming removed 8 bases at V and 2 bases at J, with 13 bases between.